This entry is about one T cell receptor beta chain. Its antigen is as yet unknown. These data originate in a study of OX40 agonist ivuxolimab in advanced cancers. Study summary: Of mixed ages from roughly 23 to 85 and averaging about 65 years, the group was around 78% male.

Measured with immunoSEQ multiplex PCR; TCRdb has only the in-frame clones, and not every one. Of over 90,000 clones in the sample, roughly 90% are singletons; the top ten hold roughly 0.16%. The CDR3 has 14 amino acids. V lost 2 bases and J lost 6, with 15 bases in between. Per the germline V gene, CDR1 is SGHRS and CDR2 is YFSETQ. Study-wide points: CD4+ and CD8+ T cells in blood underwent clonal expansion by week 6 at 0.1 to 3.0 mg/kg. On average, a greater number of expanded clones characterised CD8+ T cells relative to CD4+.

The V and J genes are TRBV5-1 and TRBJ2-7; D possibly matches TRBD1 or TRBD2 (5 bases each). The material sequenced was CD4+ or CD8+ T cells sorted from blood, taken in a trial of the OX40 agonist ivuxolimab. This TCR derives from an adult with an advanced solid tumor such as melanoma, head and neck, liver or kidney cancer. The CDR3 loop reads CASSFEVGAGEQYF. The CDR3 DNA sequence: TGCGCCAGCAGCTTTGAGGTCGGGGCCGGCGAGCAGTACTTC. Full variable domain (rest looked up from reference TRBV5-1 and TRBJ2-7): KAGVTQTPRYLIKTRGQQVTLSCSPISGHRSVSWYQQTPGQGLQFLFEYFSETQRNKGNFPGRFSGRQFSNSRSEMNVSTLELGDSALYLCASSFEVGAGEQYFGPGTRLTVT.